One and the same sample provided the 26 T cell receptor beta chains below, sequenced in a study of neoadjuvant anti-PD-1 for oral cavity cancer. Libraries were prepared by immunoSEQ multiplex PCR; TCRdb keeps only in-frame clonotypes and omits some of them. The sample has under 8,500 clones; about 55% are singletons. The specimen comprised tumor tissue, sampled before nivolumab (anti-PD-1) treatment. The receptors shown here come from a person aged 35-80 years with oral cavity squamous cell carcinoma.

This clone was observed once. This chain joins TRBV7-8 and TRBJ2-3; a possible D gene is TRBD2 (5 bases). CDR3 size: 14 residues. Looked up from germline, CDR1 is SGHVS and CDR2 is FQNEAQ. With 4 bases removed from V and 2 bases from J, the gap between germline ends came to 10 bases. In DNA form, the CDR3 reads TGTGCCAGCAGCTCGGGATCGTTCACAGATACGCAGTATTTT. This gives the protein CASSSGSFTDTQYF.

V is TRBV6-5 and J is TRBJ2-7; 9 positions agree with TRBD1. In germline, CDR1 is MNHEY, CDR2 SVGAGI. Trimming removed 2 bases from V and 6 bases from J; junction bases left unmatched: 5. This CDR3 is 14 amino acids long. CDR3 sequence (DNA): TGTGCCAGCAGTTACCAACAGGGGGCGGGCGAGCAGTACTTC. Amino acids: CASSYQQGAGEQYF.

The chain combines TRBV14 with TRBJ2-7; tentative D call: TRBD1 (5 bases). CDR3 length: 12 residues. Trimming removed 4 bases at V and 3 bases at J, with 7 bases between. Germline V gene lookup returns CDR1 SGHDN and CDR2 FVKESK. The DNA for the CDR3 is TGTGCCAGCAGCCTACAGGTCTACGAGCAGTACTTC. Amino acids: CASSLQVYEQYF.

This chain uses TRBV19 with TRBJ2-2; D perhaps matches TRBD1 (7 bases). This CDR3 has 15 residues. Trimming shortened V by 5 bases and J by 5 bases, and 15 bases separated the two germline ends. The germline V gene has CDR1 LNHDA and CDR2 SQIVND (reference sequence). This CDR3 is CASSPGAGGTGELFF. In DNA, the CDR3 is TGTGCCAGTAGTCCCGGGGCAGGGGGGACCGGGGAGCTGTTTTTT.

The chain's CDR3 is CASRVAGGKETQYF. In DNA, the CDR3 is TGTGCCAGCAGAGTAGCGGGGGGAAAGGAGACCCAGTACTTC. The rearrangement links TRBV6-6 to TRBJ2-5, with TRBD2 identical over 10 bases. The CDR3 extends over 14 amino acids. Germline V gives CDR1 MNHNY, CDR2 SVGAGI (reference sequence). The ends lost 6 bases at V and 5 bases at J; junction bases unmatched: 6.

This clone was seen once. The chain combines TRBV4-1 with TRBJ2-1; 12 nucleotides line up with TRBD2. Trimming at V came to 0 bases and at J to 5 bases, leaving 5 bases not matched to a gene. Germline loops: CDR1 MGHRA, CDR2 YSYEKL. This CDR3 has 17 amino acids. CDR3 DNA: TGCGCCAGCAGCCAAGATGTCGCTAGCGGGAGGGACAATGAGCAGTTCTTC. It codes for CASSQDVASGRDNEQFF.

The chain links TRBV6-5 to TRBJ1-1; D is unresolved. The CDR3 totals 14 residues. Trimming took off 7 bases at V and 2 bases at J, with 14 bases between the two ends. CDR1 and CDR2 from the germline V gene are MNHEY and SVGAGI. The CDR3 loop is CASTQDGLNTEAFF. The CDR3 region has the DNA TGTGCCAGCACCCAGGACGGCCTAAACACTGAAGCTTTCTTT.

V is TRBV4-2 and J is TRBJ2-3; 9 nucleotides line up with TRBD2. The germline gives CDR1 LGHNA, CDR2 YNFKEQ. The V gene end was trimmed by 0 bases and the J gene end by 5 bases; junction bases not matched to a gene: 9. CDR3 length: 17 amino acids. The CDR3 sequence: CASSQDGAGGPLDTQYF. For the CDR3, the DNA is TGTGCCAGCAGCCAAGATGGGGCGGGAGGGCCCTTAGATACGCAGTATTTT.

The V gene is TRBV9, the J gene TRBJ2-3; 8 bases are a match to TRBD2. The V gene's germline CDR1 is SGDLS and CDR2 YYNGEE. There are 13 residues in the CDR3. The ends lost 7 bases at V and 4 bases at J; junction bases unmatched: 5. The CDR3 bases are TGTGCCAGCGCGGGACTAGGAGCAGATACGCAGTATTTT. The encoded protein is CASAGLGADTQYF.

The chain is built from TRBV2 and TRBJ2-7, with no clear D. The length of the CDR3 is 11 residues. The V gene's germline CDR1 is SNHLY and CDR2 FYNNEI. V was shortened by 8 bases and J by 3 bases, with 8 bases between the two germline ends. CDR3 in amino acids: CASRFGYEQYF. The CDR3 region has the DNA TGTGCCAGCCGCTTCGGCTACGAGCAGTACTTC.

CDR3 residues: CASSFGTVKEKLFF. The CDR3 DNA reads TGCGCCAGCAGCTTCGGGACAGTAAAGGAAAAACTGTTTTTT. J is TRBJ1-4 and V is TRBV5-1; 7 nucleotides agree with TRBD1. Germline V gene data show CDR1 as SGHRS and CDR2 as YFSETQ. V lost 2 bases and J lost 8; bases outside the gene matches: 6. The CDR3 consists of 14 residues. Variable domain in full (rest from reference TRBV5-1 and TRBJ1-4): KAGVTQTPRYLIKTRGQQVTLSCSPISGHRSVSWYQQTPGQGLQFLFEYFSETQRNKGNFPGRFSGRQFSNSRSEMNVSTLELGDSALYLCASSFGTVKEKLFFGSGTQLSVL.

This clone was found a few times. The V gene is TRBV7-3, the J gene TRBJ2-1, with 8 bases fitting TRBD2. V trimming: 6 bases; J trimming: 8 bases; junction bases outside the gene matches: 12. There are 15 residues in the CDR3. Germline-derived CDR1 and CDR2 are SGHTA and FQGTGA. The CDR3 sequence: CASRQTGTSDHEQFF. CDR3 nucleotides: TGTGCCAGCAGACAAACCGGGACTAGTGACCATGAGCAGTTCTTC.

The genes are TRBV30 and TRBJ2-2; no definite D call. Per germline, CDR1 GTSNPN and CDR2 SVGIG (reference sequence). This CDR3 spans 13 amino acids. Trimming took 2 bases from V and 0 from J, leaving 4 bases between them. The CDR3 coding sequence is TGTGCCTGGAGTCCGTCGAACACCGGGGAGCTGTTTTTT. This sequence encodes CAWSPSNTGELFF.

In this sample, this clone turned up a few times. The V gene is TRBV29-1, the J gene TRBJ1-6; D possibly corresponds to TRBD1 (6 bases). Germline V gives CDR1 SQVTM, CDR2 ANQGSEA. V lost 4 bases to trimming and J lost 10 bases, with 17 bases between them. CDR3 length: 14 residues. CDR3 DNA: TGCAGCGTTGCGTTGGGGGCGACGGGGTCACCCCTCCACTTT. This encodes CSVALGATGSPLHF.

This chain connects TRBV6-1 to TRBJ2-5; no definite D call. This CDR3 region has 14 residues. Germline lookup yields CDR1 MNHNS and CDR2 SASEGT. Trimming stripped 7 bases from V and 5 bases from J, with 17 bases between. CDR3 region: CASTADPGRETQYF. The CDR3 DNA sequence: TGTGCCAGCACCGCAGATCCGGGTAGGGAGACCCAGTACTTC.

The chain recombines TRBV5-5 with TRBJ1-6; no firm D call. The CDR3 is 16 amino acids. The V gene lost 0 bases and the J gene lost 7 bases, with 14 bases spanning the gap. Germline-derived CDR1 and CDR2 are SGHKS and YYEKEE (reference sequence). The CDR3 protein is CASSLGLWSENSPLHF. CDR3 bases: TGTGCCAGCAGCTTGGGTCTCTGGTCGGAAAATTCACCCCTCCACTTT.

The chain links TRBV28 to TRBJ2-2, with 8 bases aligning to TRBD2. V lost 7 bases, J lost 0 bases, and 4 bases stayed unmatched. The CDR3 is 15 residues long. Per germline, CDR1 MDHEN and CDR2 SYDVKM. The CDR3 region is CASILSGANTGELFF. CDR3 coding DNA: TGTGCCAGCATCCTTAGCGGGGCGAACACCGGGGAGCTGTTTTTT.

This chain links TRBV5-1 with TRBJ2-7; D gene uncertain. The CDR3 covers 15 residues. Germline values: CDR1 SGHRS, CDR2 YFSETQ. Trimming took 1 base from V and 2 from J, leaving 13 bases between them. Written as DNA, the CDR3 is TGCGCCAGCAGCTTGTCTAGGCAGCTAACCTACGAGCAGTACTTC. The encoded protein is CASSLSRQLTYEQYF.

As regards this clone: One end of the junction varies from germline; a read error may be responsible. The V and J genes are TRBV5-1 and TRBJ2-4, with 8 bases that match TRBD1. Germline assignment: CDR1 SGHRS and CDR2 YFSETQ. The CDR3 covers 15 residues. CDR3 bases: TGCGCCAGCAGATTGGCCGCAGGGGGCAGAAACATTCAGTACTTC. Protein: CASRLAAGGRNIQYF.

This clone was seen once. The chain couples TRBV14 to TRBJ2-3; 7 bases fit TRBD1. The junction had 4 bases not matched to a gene; V was cut back by 1 base and J by 3 bases. Germline-derived CDR1 and CDR2 are SGHDN and FVKESK. The CDR3 runs to 15 residues. The CDR3 spells CASSQGQGITDTQYF. The CDR3 DNA sequence: TGTGCCAGCAGCCAAGGACAGGGAATAACAGATACGCAGTATTTT.

The sample holds one count of this clone. The rearrangement uses TRBV7-2 and TRBJ2-2; 13 bases map to TRBD2. With 6 bases clipped from V and 10 bases from J, the junction kept 5 bases outside the gene matches. The CDR3 runs 14 residues. Germline V gene sequence: CDR1 SGHTA, CDR2 FQGNSA. The CDR3 DNA reads as TGTGCCAGCAGTACTAGCGGGGGGGCCCTGGAGCTGTTTTTT. Translation gives CASSTSGGALELFF.

This clone was picked up a small number of times. The rearrangement uses TRBV6-6 and TRBJ2-3; D gene ambiguous. Germline V CDR1 and CDR2: MNHNY, SVGAGI (reference sequence). The CDR3 loop spans 14 amino acids. V was pared by 2 bases and J by 4 bases, with 10 bases between. The CDR3 is CASSYDSPPDTQYF. The CDR3 DNA sequence: TGTGCCAGCAGTTACGATTCCCCTCCAGATACGCAGTATTTT.

In this sample, this clone turned up once. This chain uses TRBV6-6 with TRBJ1-5, with 8 nucleotides matching TRBD1. Trimming cost V 6 bases and J 3 bases; bases outside gene matches: 4. The germline V gene has CDR1 MNHNY and CDR2 SVGAGI (reference sequence). The CDR3 length is 14 residues. The CDR3 spells CASSPRGPNQPQHF. In DNA, the CDR3 is TGTGCCAGCAGCCCCAGGGGGCCCAATCAGCCCCAGCATTTT.

This sequence joins TRBV6-6 and TRBJ2-1, with TRBD2 matching 13 bases. Germline V gene sequence: CDR1 MNHNY, CDR2 SVGAGI (reference sequence). CDR3 size: 15 residues. The V segment lost 10 bases and the J segment 8 bases; nucleotides outside the gene matches: 11. CDR3 loop: CATKTSGGAIYEQFF. The CDR3 DNA sequence: TGTGCCACCAAAACTAGCGGGGGGGCGATCTATGAGCAGTTCTTC.

V and J are TRBV11-2 and TRBJ2-5; D perhaps matches TRBD2 (6 bases). Germline lookup yields CDR1 SGHAT and CDR2 FQNNGV. The CDR3 is 14 amino acids. V was shortened by 8 bases and J by 1 base, with 14 bases between the two germline ends. CDR3 DNA: TGTGCCAGCGGCCGGGGGAAACTCCAAGAGACCCAGTACTTC. The encoded protein is CASGRGKLQETQYF.

This clone was found a few times. V gene TRBV28 combines with J gene TRBJ1-1; D call uncertain. The V end lost 3 bases, the J end lost 1 base, and 12 bases lay between the germline ends. The CDR3 has 15 amino acids. Germline-derived CDR1 and CDR2 are MDHEN and SYDVKM. CDR3: CASSFARHKNTEAFF. CDR3 DNA: TGTGCCAGCAGTTTTGCGAGACACAAGAACACTGAAGCTTTCTTT.